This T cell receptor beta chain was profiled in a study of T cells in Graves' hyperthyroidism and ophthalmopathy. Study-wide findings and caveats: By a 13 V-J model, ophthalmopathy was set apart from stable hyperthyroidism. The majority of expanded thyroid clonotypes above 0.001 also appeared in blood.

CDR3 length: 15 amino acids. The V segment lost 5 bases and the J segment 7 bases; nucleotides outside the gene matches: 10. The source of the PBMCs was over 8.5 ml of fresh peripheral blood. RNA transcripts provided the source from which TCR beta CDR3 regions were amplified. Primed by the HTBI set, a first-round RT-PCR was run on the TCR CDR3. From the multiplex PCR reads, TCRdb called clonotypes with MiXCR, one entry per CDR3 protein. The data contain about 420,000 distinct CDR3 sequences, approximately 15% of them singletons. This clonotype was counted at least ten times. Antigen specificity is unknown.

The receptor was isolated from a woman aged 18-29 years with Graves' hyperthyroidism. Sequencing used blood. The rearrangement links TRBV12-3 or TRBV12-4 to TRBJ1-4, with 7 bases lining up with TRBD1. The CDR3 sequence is CASSILQGDSEKLFF. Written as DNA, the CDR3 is TGTGCCAGCAGTATACTTCAGGGGGACAGTGAAAAACTGTTTTTT.